Below, one T cell receptor (beta chain) is given with its context. Its matching antigen is unknown. The data stem from a study of OX40 agonist ivuxolimab in advanced cancers. Study context: Given to patients was ivuxolimab, an agonistic anti-OX40 (CD134) antibody.

The data were produced by immunoSEQ multiplex PCR, yet TCRdb's version contains in-frame clones alone and is incomplete. In the table there are around 35,000 clones, approximately 84% of which are singletons. Whole-study results and caveats: Blood T cells, both CD4+ and CD8+, expanded clonally by week 6 at 0.1 to 3.0 mg/kg. Those patients achieving a partial response at 0.1-3.0 mg/kg showed among the lowest clonal expansion.

Patients were ruled out by autoimmune disease history or systemic immunosuppression. The germline gives CDR1 SQVTM, CDR2 ANQGSEA. The CDR3 covers 11 residues. V shed 4 bases and J 6 bases; nucleotides not matched to a gene: 2. This rearrangement joins TRBV29-1 to TRBJ1-2; 7 positions agree with TRBD1. The sequence derives from an adult with an advanced solid tumor such as melanoma, head and neck, liver or kidney cancer. The specimen was CD4+ or CD8+ T cells sorted from blood, collected in a trial of the OX40 agonist ivuxolimab. This CDR3 reads CSVGDSHGYTF. CDR3 in DNA: TGCAGCGTTGGGGACAGTCATGGCTACACCTTC.